This is a list of T cell receptor beta chains from one sample in a study of T cell responses to AZD1222 COVID-19 vaccine. Here immunoSEQ multiplex PCR was the method, and the copy in TCRdb shows in-frame clones only, minus some. The sample shows more than 85,000 clones, 88% of them seen only once. Specimen: peripheral blood, collected on day 0 of AZD1222 vaccination. The receptors originated from an adult in good health. The CDR3 runs from the conserved cysteine through the conserved F or W. The D gene is left open where the match is weak. Size is stated for part of the rows, as once, few or many counts, or as a class when the clone is expanded.

V gene,D gene,clone size,J gene,CDR3 protein,CDR3 DNA
TRBV7-9,NA,once,TRBJ1-6,CASSPQGGNNSPLHF,TGTGCCAGCAGCCCTCAGGGAGGAAACAATTCACCCCTCCACTTT
TRBV7-2,NA,NA,TRBJ2-7,CASSLELSKSEQYF,TGTGCCAGCAGCTTAGAACTCAGCAAAAGCGAGCAGTACTTC
TRBV10-2,NA,NA,TRBJ1-1,CASSENQGWGTEAFF,TGCGCCAGCAGTGAAAATCAGGGGTGGGGCACTGAAGCTTTCTTT
TRBV30,NA,NA,TRBJ2-1,CAWRRDLGSYNEQFF,TGTGCCTGGAGGCGGGACTTAGGGTCCTACAATGAGCAGTTCTTC
TRBV2,TRBD1,NA,TRBJ1-6,CASSADRVGSPLHF,TGTGCCAGCAGTGCGGACAGGGTGGGCTCACCCCTCCACTTT
TRBV9,NA,once,TRBJ1-3,CASSVAQTDRGNTIYF,TGTGCCAGCAGCGTAGCACAGACGGACCGAGGAAACACCATATATTTT
TRBV19,TRBD2,NA,TRBJ2-7,CASSGSAGAQGEQYF,TGTGCCAGTAGTGGATCAGCGGGAGCGCAGGGCGAGCAGTACTTC
TRBV9,NA,NA,TRBJ1-3,CASSSRQDPFSGNTIYF,TGTGCCAGCAGCTCAAGACAGGATCCCTTCTCTGGAAACACCATATATTTT
TRBV12-3/TRBV12-4,NA,NA,TRBJ1-3,CASSGIAGNTIYF,TGTGCCAGCAGTGGAATCGCTGGAAACACCATATATTTT
TRBV18,TRBD1,NA,TRBJ1-2,CASSPSGTAYGYTF,TGTGCCAGCTCACCATCCGGGACAGCGTATGGCTACACCTTC
TRBV25-1,NA,NA,TRBJ1-2,CASSESSLWYGYTF,TGTGCCAGCAGTGAATCGTCCCTTTGGTATGGCTACACCTTC
TRBV6-5,NA,NA,TRBJ1-2,CASSYQGNYGYTF,TGTGCCAGCAGTTATCAGGGGAACTATGGCTACACCTTC
TRBV5-4,NA,NA,TRBJ2-7,CASSLGVLPSEQYF,TGTGCCAGCAGCTTGGGGGTACTCCCCTCCGAGCAGTACTTC
TRBV9,NA,NA,TRBJ1-2,CASSVVSGYGYTF,TGTGCCAGCAGCGTAGTTTCTGGGTATGGCTACACCTTC
TRBV6-5,NA,NA,TRBJ1-2,CASSQSGGVIANF,TGTGCCAGCAGCCAAAGCGGGGGGGTTATCGCCAACTTC
TRBV2,NA,NA,TRBJ2-7,CASTPGTDFEQYF,TGTGCCAGCACGCCAGGGACGGACTTTGAGCAGTACTTC
TRBV5-8,NA,NA,TRBJ1-2,CASSFPTPGYTF,TGTGCCAGCAGCTTTCCGACACCTGGCTACACCTTC
TRBV2,NA,NA,TRBJ1-5,CASSASAGNQPQHF,TGTGCCAGCAGTGCCAGCGCAGGGAATCAGCCCCAGCATTTT
TRBV10-3,TRBD1,NA,TRBJ1-2,CAITTGGDYTF,TGTGCCATCACGACAGGGGGCGACTACACCTTC
TRBV5-6,TRBD1,NA,TRBJ1-2,CASSFPGQVVYTF,TGTGCCAGCAGCTTTCCGGGACAGGTGGTTTACACCTTC
TRBV2,NA,NA,TRBJ2-1,CASMHDLKSYNEQFF,TGTGCCAGCATGCATGACCTGAAATCCTACAATGAGCAGTTCTTC
TRBV6-5,TRBD1,NA,TRBJ1-1,CASSRQGSAFF,TGTGCCAGCAGCCGACAGGGTTCTGCTTTCTTT